Below are 13 T cell receptor beta chains sequenced from a single sample in a study of T-cell memory formation after mild COVID-19. MiXCR, applied by TCRdb to the 5' RACE reads, yields one record per CDR3 protein. The sample shows about half a million distinct CDR3 sequences, around a sixth of them seen only once. Sequenced material: PBMCs or a T cell subset sorted from them (not recorded which). The receptors originated from an adult woman who had mild COVID-19 (a few samples of this study predate the infection). Cell type and time point are not known.

Only a few counts were recorded for this clonotype. The chain recombines TRBV19 with TRBJ2-7, with 9 nucleotides matching TRBD1. CDR1 is LNHDA, CDR2 SQIVND, per germline (reference sequence). The ends lost 6 bases at V and 4 bases at J; junction bases unmatched: 10. This CDR3 comprises 15 residues. The CDR3 region is CASSQLGTGQYEQYF. CDR3 in DNA: TGTGCCAGTAGCCAACTTGGGACAGGGCAATACGAGCAGTACTTC.

The chain joins TRBV7-2 to TRBJ1-6; 10 bases line up with TRBD1. The CDR3 is 17 amino acids. Germline values: CDR1 SGHTA, CDR2 FQGNSA. V lost 8 bases to trimming and J lost 1 base; unmatched junction nucleotides: 8. CDR3 in DNA: TGTGCCAGCGGGCCCAGACAGGGGGCTTCCTATAATTCACCCCTCCACTTT. Its translation: CASGPRQGASYNSPLHF. The whole variable domain, filled in from reference TRBV7-2 and TRBJ1-6, reads GAGVSQSPSNKVTEKGKDVELRCDPISGHTALYWYRQSLGQGLEFLIYFQGNSAPDKSGLPSDRFSAERTGGSVSTLTIQRTQQEDSAVYLCASGPRQGASYNSPLHFGNGTRLTVT.

This clonotype was counted ten times or more. The chain uses TRBV3-1 and TRBJ2-7; no clear D. Germline lookup yields CDR1 LGHDT and CDR2 YNNKEL (reference sequence). Trimming left V 0 bases short and J 3 bases short, with 6 bases between. CDR3 size: 13 residues. This CDR3 is CASSQDSSYEQYF. DNA for the CDR3: TGTGCCAGCAGCCAAGATAGCAGCTACGAGCAGTACTTC.

This clonotype showed up just a few times. V usage is TRBV12-3 or TRBV12-4 and J usage is TRBJ2-7; 10 bases line up with TRBD2. This CDR3 has 13 residues. V was clipped by 7 bases and J by 6 bases; unmatched bases: 6. The CDR3 DNA follows: TGTGCCAGCACGGTAGCGGGAGGAGGCGAGCAGTACTTC. Translation: CASTVAGGGEQYF.

This chain links TRBV5-1 with TRBJ2-2; D not resolved. V was pared by 5 bases and J by 7 bases, with 18 bases between. Germline loops: CDR1 SGHRS, CDR2 YFSETQ. The CDR3 totals 15 residues. The DNA of the CDR3 is TGCGCCAGCAGTCAGACCCCTAAGGTTAACGGGGAGCTGTTTTTT. Amino acid sequence: CASSQTPKVNGELFF.

This clonotype was picked up a small number of times. The genes are TRBV30 and TRBJ2-7; D not resolved. The CDR3 has 13 residues. Trimming stripped 7 bases from V and 5 bases from J, with 18 bases between. In germline, CDR1 is GTSNPN, CDR2 SVGIG (reference sequence). CDR3 region: CASTDQPYHEQYF. CDR3 DNA sequence: TGTGCCTCGACGGACCAACCATACCACGAGCAGTACTTC.

V usage is TRBV10-3 and J usage is TRBJ2-3, with a possible D match to TRBD1 (6 bases). Germline CDR1 ENHRY, CDR2 SYGVKD. CDR3 length: 16 amino acids. Trimming took off 2 bases at V and 2 bases at J, with 14 bases between the two ends. The CDR3 loop reads CAISEPSGTNTDTQYF. DNA of the CDR3: TGTGCCATCAGTGAGCCTTCCGGGACAAACACAGATACGCAGTATTTT.

The chain recombines TRBV7-2 with TRBJ2-2; TRBD2 agrees at 7 bases. The length of the CDR3 is 19 residues. Germline CDR1 and CDR2: SGHTA and FQGNSA. V gave up 5 bases and J gave up 3 bases; unmatched junction bases: 18. CDR3 DNA: TGTGCCAGCAGCCCTGGACTAGGCCCCCTAAACGGGGACACCGGGGAGCTGTTTTTT. Its translation is CASSPGLGPLNGDTGELFF.

The CDR3 DNA reads as TGTGCCAGCACCATAAGTGGGGCCAGGGGAGTAGGTGAGCAGTTCTTC. This sequence encodes CASTISGARGVGEQFF. J is TRBJ2-1 and V is TRBV9; a possible D gene is TRBD1 (6 bases). Germline lookup yields CDR1 SGDLS and CDR2 YYNGEE. V dropped 6 bases and J dropped 9 bases, with 25 bases sitting between them. The CDR3 has 16 amino acids.

The CDR3 nucleotides are TGCAGCGTTCGGGTACTAGCGGGACTCTACAATGAGCAGTTCTTC. Its protein is CSVRVLAGLYNEQFF. The J gene is TRBJ2-1, the V gene TRBV29-1; 10 bases are a match to TRBD2. Trimming removed 5 bases from V and 3 bases from J; junction bases left unmatched: 7. Germline loops: CDR1 SQVTM, CDR2 ANQGSEA. This CDR3 is built from 15 residues.

The rearrangement links TRBV19 to TRBJ2-3; perhaps TRBD2 as D (5 bases). The length of the CDR3 is 15 residues. V was clipped by 7 bases and J by 8 bases, with 22 bases between them. Germline lookup yields CDR1 LNHDA and CDR2 SQIVND (reference sequence). The CDR3 reads CASTPRSGRTGTQYF. CDR3 DNA: TGTGCCAGTACCCCCAGGAGCGGCAGAACGGGTACGCAGTATTTT.

The V call is TRBV7-6, the J call TRBJ2-2; D ambiguous. This CDR3 is 16 amino acids long. Germline CDR1 reads SGHVS; CDR2 reads FNYEAQ. Trimming shortened V by 5 bases and J by 8 bases, and 21 bases separated the two germline ends. CDR3 amino acids: CASSNVNSPVGGELFF. CDR3 bases: TGTGCCAGCAGCAACGTCAACTCCCCGGTTGGGGGGGAGCTGTTTTTT.

The CDR3 region has the DNA TGCAGCGTCGGAACGGGCGGGAGTGGCGGGGATACGCAGTATTTT. Translation: CSVGTGGSGGDTQYF. The chain employs TRBV29-1 and TRBJ2-3; 7 nucleotides agree with TRBD2. From germline, CDR1 is SQVTM and CDR2 ANQGSEA. The CDR3 is 15 amino acids. The V gene end was trimmed by 6 bases and the J gene end by 6 bases; junction bases not matched to a gene: 15.